This T cell receptor beta chain was obtained from a study of cytomegalovirus exposure and HLA in healthy donors. The PCR ran on 60 Vbeta and 13 Jbeta primers. The repertoire was sequenced with immunoSEQ multiplex PCR; TCRdb's copy has only in-frame clones and lacks some. The repertoire has some 190,000 clones, over 60% of them found once; the top ten carry 2% to 2.5%. The V and J ends lost 2 bases and 0 bases respectively, with 14 bases between them. The germline CDR1 and CDR2 sequences are LGHNA and YNFKEQ. This CDR3 comprises 17 residues. The clonotype comes from a woman in her thirties in good health and CMV-seropositive. J is TRBJ1-3 and V is TRBV4-2, with a weak D call TRBD1 (5 bases). Source material: PBMCs. The CDR3 sequence is CASSQNKGVFSGNTIYF. CDR3 sequence (DNA): TGTGCCAGCAGCCAAAACAAAGGGGTCTTCTCTGGAAACACCATATATTTT.